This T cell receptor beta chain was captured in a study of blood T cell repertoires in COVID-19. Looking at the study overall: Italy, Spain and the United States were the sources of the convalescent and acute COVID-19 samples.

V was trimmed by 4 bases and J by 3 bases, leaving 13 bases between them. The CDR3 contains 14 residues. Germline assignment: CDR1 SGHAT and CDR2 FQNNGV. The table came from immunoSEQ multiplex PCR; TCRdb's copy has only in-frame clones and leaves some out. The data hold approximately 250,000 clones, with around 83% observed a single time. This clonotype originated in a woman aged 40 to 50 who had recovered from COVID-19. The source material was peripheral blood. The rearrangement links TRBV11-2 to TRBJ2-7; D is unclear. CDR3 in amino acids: CASSSTRHLYEQYF. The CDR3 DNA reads TGTGCCAGCAGCTCAACCAGACACCTCTACGAGCAGTACTTC.